The 8 T cell receptor beta chains presented below share a single source sample, sequenced in a study of blood T cell repertoires in COVID-19 (TCRdb year 2020). The method was the immunoSEQ multiplex PCR assay. TCRdb stores this immuneACCESS table with in-frame sequences only. Part of the clones is absent; in the studies checked, under half of the shortfall reflects unresolved V genes, and no reason is known for the rest. The sample contains a few hundred thousand clones, about 85% of them found a single time. The ten largest clones capture about 3% of the sample. Sequencing was performed on peripheral blood. All receptors derive from a man in his fifties who had recovered from COVID-19.

The CDR3 bases are TGTGCCAGCAGAGCCGGGACAGGGCTCAATCAGCCCCAGCATTTT. This translates into CASRAGTGLNQPQHF. This chain uses TRBV28 with TRBJ1-5, with 9 bases matching TRBD1. The CDR3 totals 15 residues. After removal of 6 bases from V and 3 bases from J, the junction contained 6 bases not matched to a gene. Germline lookup yields CDR1 MDHEN and CDR2 SYDVKM.

This clone was counted a single time. The DNA for the CDR3 is TGTGCCAGCAGCTTAGCTGCGACGGGCAACGTCCTGACTTTC. Its translation: CASSLAATGNVLTF. The J gene is TRBJ2-6, the V gene TRBV11-2; no clear D gene. V lost 1 base and J lost 9, with 10 bases in between. Germline V lookup: CDR1 SGHAT, CDR2 FQNNGV. The CDR3 consists of 14 residues.

This rearrangement joins TRBV11-3 to TRBJ2-1, with TRBD2 identical over 12 bases. Germline CDR1 reads SGHNT; CDR2 reads YENEEA. V was pared by 5 bases and J by 5 bases, with 10 bases of the junction left unmatched. The CDR3 sequence is 17 residues long. The CDR3 protein is CASSLVGLAGSNNEQFF. As DNA, the CDR3 is TGTGCCAGCAGCCTCGTGGGACTAGCGGGTTCAAACAATGAGCAGTTCTTC.

This chain joins TRBV13 and TRBJ2-7; 10 bases map to TRBD1. The CDR3 runs 15 residues. J was trimmed by 7 bases and V by 5 bases; bases with no gene match: 11. CDR1 is PRHDT and CDR2 is FYEKMQ in the germline V gene (reference sequence). The CDR3 loop is CASSTTGQGPLEQYF. In nucleotides, the CDR3 is TGTGCCAGCAGCACAACGGGACAGGGGCCCCTTGAGCAGTACTTC.

CDR3 in amino acids: CASSLFPQPTYEQYF. The CDR3 DNA sequence: TGCGCCAGCAGCTTGTTCCCACAGCCAACCTACGAGCAGTACTTC. V gene TRBV5-1 combines with J gene TRBJ2-7; D is unclear. The germline CDR1 and CDR2 sequences are SGHRS and YFSETQ. The CDR3 spans 15 residues. Trimming removed 1 base at V and 2 bases at J, with 13 bases between. Using reference TRBV5-1 and TRBJ2-7 for the parts outside the CDR3, the full variable domain is KAGVTQTPRYLIKTRGQQVTLSCSPISGHRSVSWYQQTPGQGLQFLFEYFSETQRNKGNFPGRFSGRQFSNSRSEMNVSTLELGDSALYLCASSLFPQPTYEQYFGPGTRLTVT.

V gene TRBV2 combines with J gene TRBJ2-2; possibly TRBD1 for D (6 bases). The CDR3 runs 13 residues. Germline assignment: CDR1 SNHLY and CDR2 FYNNEI. With 7 bases removed from V and 3 bases from J, the gap between germline ends came to 9 bases. CDR3 sequence: CASTDRHTGELFF. The CDR3 region has the DNA TGTGCCAGCACGGACAGACACACCGGGGAGCTGTTTTTT. The full variable domain, with the rest looked up from reference TRBV2 and TRBJ2-2, is EPEVTQTPSHQVTQMGQEVILRCVPISNHLYFYWYRQILGQKVEFLVSFYNNEISEKSEIFDDQFSVERPDGSNFTLKIRSTKLEDSAMYFCASTDRHTGELFFGEGSRLTVL.

This chain links TRBV28 with TRBJ2-6, with D perhaps TRBD2 (5 bases). V was trimmed by 5 bases and J by 2 bases, leaving 13 bases between them. The germline gives CDR1 MDHEN, CDR2 SYDVKM. The CDR3 contains 16 residues. The CDR3 nucleotides read TGTGCCAGCAGTCCCGATGGGAGCCCTGGGGCCAACGTCCTGACTTTC. This gives the protein CASSPDGSPGANVLTF.

CDR3 coding DNA: TGTGCCAGCACGGGGAATAACTATGGCTACACCTTC. Translating gives CASTGNNYGYTF. The chain links TRBV6-6 to TRBJ1-2; D is uncertain. Germline V lookup: CDR1 MNHNY, CDR2 SVGAGI (reference sequence). Trimming cost V 7 bases and J 1 base, with 7 bases left between them. The CDR3 has 12 residues.